Given below is one T cell receptor beta chain in context. Its antigen is still unknown. V was pared by 4 bases and J by 2 bases, with 13 bases between. This CDR3 has 14 amino acids. Germline CDR1 reads SGHRS; CDR2 reads YFSETQ. This specimen belongs to a study of cytomegalovirus exposure and HLA in healthy donors. The overall study: The Caucasian-associated ancestry cluster contained around four fifths of the approximately 400 genotyped donors. Study findings and constraints: According to an earlier analysis, most TCR beta V segments yielded productive rearrangements about 87% or about 30% of the time.

Both 60 Vbeta primers and 13 Jbeta primers went into the PCR. Clones were sequenced by immunoSEQ multiplex PCR, and TCRdb holds only the in-frame ones, with some missing. The sample comprises a few hundred thousand clones, 80% to 90% of which are singletons, and about 2% rests with the top ten. V and J are TRBV5-1 and TRBJ2-7; D is perhaps TRBD1 (5 bases). The TCR sequence derives from a woman aged 18-29 years in good health and CMV-seronegative. Input material: PBMCs. The CDR3 DNA sequence: TGCGCCAGCAGCCCGGAAGGGGCTCCCTACGAGCAGTACTTC. Translating it yields CASSPEGAPYEQYF. The full variable domain, completed using reference TRBV5-1 and TRBJ2-7, is KAGVTQTPRYLIKTRGQQVTLSCSPISGHRSVSWYQQTPGQGLQFLFEYFSETQRNKGNFPGRFSGRQFSNSRSEMNVSTLELGDSALYLCASSPEGAPYEQYFGPGTRLTVT.